Listed below are T cell receptor beta chains from one sample, sequenced in a study of patients and donors after allogeneic stem cell transplantation. MiXCR, run by TCRdb on the RT-PCR reads, gives a single entry per CDR3 protein. The sample carries some 960,000 distinct CDR3 sequences, around 17% recorded once. Input material: blood, either unsorted or a sorted T cell fraction (not recorded which). The receptors come from a human donor who was either an allogeneic HSCT recipient or a stem cell or donor lymphocyte infusion donor (not recorded which). It is not recorded whose cells these are; they may come from a transplant donor. CDR3s leave out the opening cysteine and the closing phenylalanine or tryptophan. D genes are given only for firm matches. Size is omitted from some rows. Given values are once, few, many or a class for expanded clones.

few	TRBV5-6	TRBJ1-5	NA	ASSLGGGDPYQPQH
many	TRBV5-1	TRBJ2-1	TRBD2	ASRQPKAGAWDEQF
NA	TRBV5-1	TRBJ2-7	NA	ASSLIPTLYEQY
NA	TRBV12-3/TRBV12-4	TRBJ2-5	TRBD2	ASSIRLGGGGAGETQY
NA	TRBV20-1	TRBJ2-1	TRBD2	SPTISERETLNEQF
NA	TRBV12-3/TRBV12-4	TRBJ2-1	TRBD1	ASSDPGGLGINEQF
NA	TRBV13	TRBJ2-7	TRBD2	ASISGSGGSYEQY
few	TRBV4-2	TRBJ2-2	NA	ASSQDLSGSGTGELF
NA	TRBV3-1	TRBJ1-1	NA	ASSQDPSRGGPDTEAF
NA	TRBV6-6	TRBJ2-7	NA	ASSYSSDEQY
NA	TRBV7-2	TRBJ2-5	TRBD2	ASSLGETPGGWETQY
NA	TRBV4-1	TRBJ1-1	NA	ASSQGEEAF
few	TRBV5-1	TRBJ2-5	NA	ASSFRAGQETQY
NA	TRBV9	TRBJ1-5	NA	ASSVGGREDQPQH
NA	TRBV4-1	TRBJ2-5	NA	ASSQVLIGETQY
NA	TRBV13	TRBJ2-3	TRBD2	ASSLSSGGAVADTQY
NA	TRBV3-1	TRBJ2-5	NA	ASSQGYETQY
NA	TRBV3-1	TRBJ1-6	NA	ASSRGGLSPLH
few	TRBV5-1	TRBJ2-1	TRBD2	ASSSGLAPSSYNEQF
few	TRBV7-9	TRBJ2-2	TRBD2	ASSTTLAGYTGELF
few	TRBV27	TRBJ2-7	TRBD1	ASSPWGTGGVSEQY
NA	TRBV3-1	TRBJ2-3	TRBD1	ASSELRGQRTDTQY
many	TRBV12-3/TRBV12-4	TRBJ1-1	TRBD1	ASSLNRGPNTEAF
many	TRBV20-1	TRBJ1-2	TRBD1	SARKLTGTGGEYGYT
few	TRBV20-1	TRBJ2-1	TRBD2	SPMSGRRI
NA	TRBV6-2/TRBV6-3	TRBJ2-7	TRBD2	ASSSASGGRSYEQY
NA	TRBV6-1	TRBJ2-1	NA	ASSEWRGRTYNEQF
few	TRBV5-6	TRBJ2-5	NA	ASSPRRTDQETQY
NA	TRBV5-1	TRBJ1-1	TRBD1	ASSPLRGTGEWRTEAF